The source of this TCR beta chain is a study of blood T cell repertoires in COVID-19. Study summary: COVID-19 samples collected from the United States, Italy and Spain covered acute and convalescent phases. The cDNA or gDNA used as material had been derived from T cells, B-cell-depleted T cells, or PBMCs.

Only a few counts were recorded for this clone. As originally analysed: Cell counts per sample came from amplifying reference gene primers. This table comes from immunoSEQ multiplex PCR, and its TCRdb copy is limited to in-frame clones, with some not included. V, J and clone size are those of that table, while D and trimming were read from the DNA. The sample has 190,000 or so clones, about 80% seen once; the top ten hold 6% to 8%. V gave up 0 bases and J gave up 8 bases, with 14 bases separating them. The CDR3 totals 14 residues. CDR1 SGHRS and CDR2 YFSETQ come from the germline V gene. J is TRBJ1-2 and V is TRBV5-1, with D tentatively TRBD1 (5 bases). This sequence originates from a human donor with acute or convalescent COVID-19. The donor label of this sample is uncertain. The specimen sequenced was peripheral blood. For the CDR3, the DNA is TGCGCCAGCAGCTTGGCCACGACAGACATAGGCTACACCTTC. Translated, it gives CASSLATTDIGYTF.